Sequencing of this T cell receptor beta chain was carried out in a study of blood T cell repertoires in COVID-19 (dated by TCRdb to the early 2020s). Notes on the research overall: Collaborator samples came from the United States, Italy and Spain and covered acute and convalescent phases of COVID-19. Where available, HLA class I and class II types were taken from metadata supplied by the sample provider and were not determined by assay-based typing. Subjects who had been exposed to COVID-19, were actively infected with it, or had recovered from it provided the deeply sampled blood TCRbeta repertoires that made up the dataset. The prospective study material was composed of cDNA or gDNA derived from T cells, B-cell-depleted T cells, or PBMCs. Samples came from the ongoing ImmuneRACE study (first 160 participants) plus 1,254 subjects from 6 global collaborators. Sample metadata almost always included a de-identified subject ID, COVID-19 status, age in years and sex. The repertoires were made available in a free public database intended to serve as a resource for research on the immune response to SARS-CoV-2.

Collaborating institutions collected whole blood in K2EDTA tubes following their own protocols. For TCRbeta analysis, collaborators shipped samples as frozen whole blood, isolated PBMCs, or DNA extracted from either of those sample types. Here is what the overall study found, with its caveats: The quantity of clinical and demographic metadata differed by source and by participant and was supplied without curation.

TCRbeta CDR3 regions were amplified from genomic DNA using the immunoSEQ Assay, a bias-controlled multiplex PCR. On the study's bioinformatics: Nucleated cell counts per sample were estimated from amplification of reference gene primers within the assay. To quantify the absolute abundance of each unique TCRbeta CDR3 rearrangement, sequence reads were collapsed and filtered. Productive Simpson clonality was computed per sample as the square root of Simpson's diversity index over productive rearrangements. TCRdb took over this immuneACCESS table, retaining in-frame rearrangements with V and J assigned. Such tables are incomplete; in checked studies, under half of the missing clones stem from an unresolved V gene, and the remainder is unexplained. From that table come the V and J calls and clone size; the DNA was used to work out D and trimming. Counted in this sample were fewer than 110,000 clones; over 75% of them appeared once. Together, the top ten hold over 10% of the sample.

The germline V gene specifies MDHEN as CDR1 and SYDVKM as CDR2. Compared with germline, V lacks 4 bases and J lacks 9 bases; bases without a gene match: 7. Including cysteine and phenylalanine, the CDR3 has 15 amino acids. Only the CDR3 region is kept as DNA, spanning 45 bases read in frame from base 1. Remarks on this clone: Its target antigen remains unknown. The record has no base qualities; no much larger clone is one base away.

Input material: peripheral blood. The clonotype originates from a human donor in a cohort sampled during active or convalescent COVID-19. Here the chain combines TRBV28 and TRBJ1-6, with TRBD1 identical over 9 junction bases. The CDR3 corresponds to CASSSPGTGTSPLHF. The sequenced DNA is TGTGCCAGCAGTTCTCCCGGGACAGGGACTTCACCCCTCCACTTT.